These T cell receptor beta chains were read from a single sample in a study of cytomegalovirus exposure and HLA in healthy donors. Profiled with immunoSEQ multiplex PCR; TCRdb holds only in-frame clones, not every one. Counted here are 210,000 or so clones, 65% to 80% occurring once; the ten biggest clones make up approximately 0.22%. The sequenced material came from PBMCs. The receptors derive from a girl aged 2-10 years in good health and CMV-seronegative. Both conserved end residues are part of each CDR3. The D gene is left open where the match is weak. Clone size is shown for a subset of rows, as once, few, many or a class of expanded clone.

NA	TRBJ1-4	TRBV12-5	TRBD1	TGTGCTAGTGCCAGCTCGGGACAGAGTAATGAAAAACTGTTTTTT	CASASSGQSNEKLFF
NA	TRBJ1-3	TRBV6-1	TRBD1	TGTGCCAGCAGTCCGGGACAGAGCTCTGGAAACACCATATATTTT	CASSPGQSSGNTIYF
NA	TRBJ1-2	TRBV19	NA	TGTGCCAGTACCCCAGGGGTCTTTCTAGTCGGGGGCTACACCTTC	CASTPGVFLVGGYTF
NA	TRBJ2-1	TRBV7-9	TRBD2	TGTGCCAGCAGCTTGGGGCCGGGACTAGAGCAGTTCTTC	CASSLGPGLEQFF
NA	TRBJ1-2	TRBV5-1	TRBD1	TGCGCCAGCAGCTTGGGCCTGGGGCAGGGGGCCATTAGCTATGGCTACACCTTC	CASSLGLGQGAISYGYTF
NA	TRBJ1-2	TRBV12-5	NA	TGTGCTAGTGGTTTGGAACCTGGGGCAGGCTCTATGGTCGGCTACACCTTC	CASGLEPGAGSMVGYTF
few	TRBJ1-5	TRBV7-9	NA	TGTGCCAGCAGCCTCCCCGGGGGCAATCAGCCCCAGCATTTT	CASSLPGGNQPQHF
NA	TRBJ2-1	TRBV6-5	NA	TGTGCCGCGTCAGGATCCCTCTTCAATGAGCAGTTCTTC	CAASGSLFNEQFF
NA	TRBJ1-1	TRBV10-3	NA	TGTGCCATCAGGACGATGGAGGGCACTGAAGCTTTCTTT	CAIRTMEGTEAFF
NA	TRBJ1-1	TRBV6-5	TRBD1	TGTGCCAGCAGATCAGGGGGGATGGCGAACACTGAAGCTTTCTTT	CASRSGGMANTEAFF
NA	TRBJ1-2	TRBV7-9	TRBD1	TGTGCCAGCAGCCCCAGCACAGGGGGCTATGGCTACACCTTC	CASSPSTGGYGYTF
NA	TRBJ2-7	TRBV19	TRBD1	TGTGCCAGTACCGGGACAGGCTACGAGCAGTACTTC	CASTGTGYEQYF
NA	TRBJ1-2	TRBV5-6	TRBD1	TGTGCCAGCAGCTTGGGGGCTTACGGCAGGGGGCAGGATGGCTACACCTTC	CASSLGAYGRGQDGYTF
NA	TRBJ2-1	TRBV6-5	TRBD2	TGTGCCAGCAGTTACCAGCGGGAGGGCTTTAGTGAGCAGTTCTTC	CASSYQREGFSEQFF
NA	TRBJ1-1	TRBV2	TRBD1	TGTGCCAGCAGTGATTTCAGGGGGGACACTGAAGCTTTCTTT	CASSDFRGDTEAFF
NA	TRBJ2-7	TRBV11-2	NA	TGTGCCAGCACCTTCACCGGGAAAAGCTCCTACGAGCAGTACTTC	CASTFTGKSSYEQYF
NA	TRBJ1-6	TRBV5-4	TRBD1	TGTGCCAGCAGCTGGGGGACAGCCCTTGGGAACTCCCTCCACTTT	CASSWGTALGNSLHF
NA	TRBJ1-1	TRBV18	NA	TGTGCCAGCTCACAGTTCTCGTCGGACACTGAAGCTTTCTTT	CASSQFSSDTEAFF
NA	TRBJ2-7	TRBV5-1	NA	TGCGCCAGCAGCACAGGGAGCGAGCAGTACTTC	CASSTGSEQYF
NA	TRBJ2-7	TRBV6-1	NA	TGTGCCAGCAGTCGCGACAGGCTCTCCTACGAGCAGTACTTC	CASSRDRLSYEQYF
NA	TRBJ2-5	TRBV15	NA	TGTGCCACCAGCAGAGCGAACACAGGGTGGGAGACCCAGTACTTC	CATSRANTGWETQYF
NA	TRBJ2-7	TRBV7-8	TRBD1	TGTGCCAGCAGCTCCAGGACAGGATCCTACGAGCAGTACTTC	CASSSRTGSYEQYF
NA	TRBJ1-2	TRBV6-1	NA	TGTGCCAGCAGTGAAGCGCCAGGGGTCGGCTACACCTTC	CASSEAPGVGYTF
NA	TRBJ1-1	TRBV2	NA	TGTGCCGGACGGACAGCTGAGACCACTGAAGCTTTCTTT	CAGRTAETTEAFF
NA	TRBJ2-5	TRBV5-6	TRBD2	TGTGCCAGCAGCCGATGGGTAATAGCGGGAGGGATACAAGAGACCCAGTACTTC	CASSRWVIAGGIQETQYF
NA	TRBJ1-1	TRBV5-4	TRBD1	TGTGCCAGCAGGGGACAGGGAGCTGAAGCTTTCTTT	CASRGQGAEAFF
NA	TRBJ2-2	TRBV19	TRBD2	TGTGCCAGTAGTATACTGATAGCGGGGGAGGACGGGGAGCTGTTTTTT	CASSILIAGEDGELFF
NA	TRBJ2-1	TRBV5-4	TRBD2	TGTGCCAGCAGCCCCCCTAGCGGGAGGAACAATGAGCAGTTCTTC	CASSPPSGRNNEQFF
NA	TRBJ2-5	TRBV6-1	TRBD1	TGTGCCAGCAGGGGACAGGGAGGTACAGAGACCCAGTACTTC	CASRGQGGTETQYF
NA	TRBJ2-2	TRBV5-4	TRBD2	TGTGCCAGCAGCCCTGGGACTAGCGGGAGAGGGATCGGGGAGCTGTTTTTT	CASSPGTSGRGIGELFF
few	TRBJ1-5	TRBV10-2	TRBD1	TGCGCCAGCAGTTCACAGGGGAGCAATCAGCCCCAGCATTTT	CASSSQGSNQPQHF
NA	TRBJ1-2	TRBV7-2	TRBD1	TGTGCCAGCAGCTTAGGTGGGGGGACAGGCTATGGCTACACCTTC	CASSLGGGTGYGYTF
once	TRBJ1-2	TRBV19	NA	TGTGCCAGTAGCGAAAATCCCTCGGGGGGAGTTAACTATGGCTACACCTTC	CASSENPSGGVNYGYTF
NA	TRBJ1-2	TRBV27	TRBD1	TGTGCCAGCAGCGACGAACAGGGGAGAGGCTACACCTTC	CASSDEQGRGYTF
few	TRBJ2-7	TRBV30	NA	TGTGCCTGCCAAACCGGTCAGGGATTGGGGGAGCAGTACTTC	CACQTGQGLGEQYF